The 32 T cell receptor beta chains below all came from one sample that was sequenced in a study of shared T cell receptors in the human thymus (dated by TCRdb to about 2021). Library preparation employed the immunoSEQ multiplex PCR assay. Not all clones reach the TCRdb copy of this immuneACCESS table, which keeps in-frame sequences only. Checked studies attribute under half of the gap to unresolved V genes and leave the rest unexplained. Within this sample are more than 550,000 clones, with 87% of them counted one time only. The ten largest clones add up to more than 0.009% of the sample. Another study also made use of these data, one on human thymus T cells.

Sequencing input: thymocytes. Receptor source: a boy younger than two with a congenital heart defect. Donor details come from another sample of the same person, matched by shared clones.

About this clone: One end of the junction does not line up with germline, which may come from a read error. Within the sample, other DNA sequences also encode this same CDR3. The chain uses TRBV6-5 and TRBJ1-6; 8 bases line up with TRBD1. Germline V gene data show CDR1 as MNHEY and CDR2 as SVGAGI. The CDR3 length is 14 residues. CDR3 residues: CASSGDRKNSPLHF. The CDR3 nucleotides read TGTGCCAGCAGTGGGGACAGGAAAAATTCCCCCCTCCACTTT.

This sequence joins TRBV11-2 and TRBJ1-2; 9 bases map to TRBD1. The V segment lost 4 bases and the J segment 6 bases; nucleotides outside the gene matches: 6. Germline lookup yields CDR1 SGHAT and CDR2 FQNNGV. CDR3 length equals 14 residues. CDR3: CASSSGTGYHGYTF. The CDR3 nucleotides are TGTGCCAGCAGCTCCGGGACAGGGTACCATGGCTACACCTTC.

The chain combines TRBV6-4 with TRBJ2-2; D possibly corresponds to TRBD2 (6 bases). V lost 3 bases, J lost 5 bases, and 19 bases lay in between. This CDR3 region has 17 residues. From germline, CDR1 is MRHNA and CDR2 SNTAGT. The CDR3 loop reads CASSESAVSAGTGELFF. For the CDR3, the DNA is TGTGCCAGCAGTGAGAGCGCGGTTAGCGCGGGGACCGGGGAGCTGTTTTTT.

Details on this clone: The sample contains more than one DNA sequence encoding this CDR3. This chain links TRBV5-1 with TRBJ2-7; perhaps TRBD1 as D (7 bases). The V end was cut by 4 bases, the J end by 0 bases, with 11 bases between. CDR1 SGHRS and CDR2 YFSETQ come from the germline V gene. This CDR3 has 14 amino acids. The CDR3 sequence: CASSPGGLSYEQYF. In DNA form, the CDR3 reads TGCGCCAGCAGCCCAGGGGGGCTCTCCTACGAGCAGTACTTC.

CDR3 sequence: CASSAEGGSNEKLFF. The CDR3 DNA sequence: TGTGCCAGCAGCGCAGAGGGAGGGTCTAATGAAAAACTGTTTTTT. The chain joins TRBV9 to TRBJ1-4; D is unclear. V lost 3 bases and J 3 bases, leaving 12 bases between the germline ends. The CDR3 runs 15 residues. The V gene's germline CDR1 is SGDLS and CDR2 YYNGEE.

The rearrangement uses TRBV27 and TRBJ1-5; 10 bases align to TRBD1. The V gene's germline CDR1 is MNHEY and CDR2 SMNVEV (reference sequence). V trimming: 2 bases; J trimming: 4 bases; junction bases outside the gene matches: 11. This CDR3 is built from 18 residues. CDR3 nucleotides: TGTGCCAGCAGTTTACCCGGGGGACAGGGGACCCAAAATCAGCCCCAGCATTTT. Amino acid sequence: CASSLPGGQGTQNQPQHF.

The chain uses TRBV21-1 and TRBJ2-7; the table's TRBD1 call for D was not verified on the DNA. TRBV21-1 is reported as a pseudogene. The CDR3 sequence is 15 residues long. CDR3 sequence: CASSKKGTGDDEQYF. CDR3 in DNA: TGTGCCAGCAGCAAAAAGGGGACAGGGGATGACGAGCAGTACTTC.

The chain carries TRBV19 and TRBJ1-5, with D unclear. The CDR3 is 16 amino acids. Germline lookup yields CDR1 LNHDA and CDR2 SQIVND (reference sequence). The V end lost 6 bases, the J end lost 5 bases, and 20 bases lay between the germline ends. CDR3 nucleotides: TGTGCCAGTAGGAGGGAGATCCATAAATTCGATCAGCCCCAGCATTTT. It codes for CASRREIHKFDQPQHF.

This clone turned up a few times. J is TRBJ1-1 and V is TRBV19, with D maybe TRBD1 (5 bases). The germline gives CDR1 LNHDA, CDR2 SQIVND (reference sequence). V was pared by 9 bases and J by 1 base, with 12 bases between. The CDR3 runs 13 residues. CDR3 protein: CASERGPNTEAFF. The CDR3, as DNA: TGTGCCAGCGAGCGGGGACCGAACACTGAAGCTTTCTTT.

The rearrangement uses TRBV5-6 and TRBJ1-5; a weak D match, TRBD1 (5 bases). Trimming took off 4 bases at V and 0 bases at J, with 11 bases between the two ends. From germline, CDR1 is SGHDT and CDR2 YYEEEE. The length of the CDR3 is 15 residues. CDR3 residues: CASSRRGHSNQPQHF. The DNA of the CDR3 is TGTGCCAGCAGCAGGAGGGGCCATAGCAATCAGCCCCAGCATTTT.

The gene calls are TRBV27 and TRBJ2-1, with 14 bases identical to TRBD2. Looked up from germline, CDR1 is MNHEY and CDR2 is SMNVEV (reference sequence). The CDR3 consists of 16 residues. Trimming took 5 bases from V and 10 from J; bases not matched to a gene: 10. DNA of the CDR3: TGTGCCAGCAGTCTCCAGACTAGCGGGAGGGCCCGAGAGCAGTTCTTC. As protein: CASSLQTSGRAREQFF.

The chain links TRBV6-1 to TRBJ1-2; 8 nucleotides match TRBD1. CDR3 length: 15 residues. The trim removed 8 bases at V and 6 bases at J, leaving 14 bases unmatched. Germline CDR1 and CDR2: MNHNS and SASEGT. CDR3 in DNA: TGTGCCAGCCTACGAAGAGGACAGGGACCAAATGGCTACACCTTC. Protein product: CASLRRGQGPNGYTF.

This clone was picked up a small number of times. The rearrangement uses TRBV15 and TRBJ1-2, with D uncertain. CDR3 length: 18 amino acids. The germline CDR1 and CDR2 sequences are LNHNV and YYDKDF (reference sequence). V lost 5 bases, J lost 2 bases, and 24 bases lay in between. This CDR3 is CATSRHKVQDKTNYGYTF. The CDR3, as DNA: TGTGCCACCAGCCGTCACAAGGTGCAGGATAAAACGAACTATGGCTACACCTTC.

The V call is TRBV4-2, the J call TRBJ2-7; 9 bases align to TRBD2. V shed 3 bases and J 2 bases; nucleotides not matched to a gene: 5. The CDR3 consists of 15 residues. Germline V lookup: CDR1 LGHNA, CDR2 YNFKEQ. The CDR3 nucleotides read TGTGCCAGCAGCCATAGCGGGGGTAACCCCTACGAGCAGTACTTC. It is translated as CASSHSGGNPYEQYF.

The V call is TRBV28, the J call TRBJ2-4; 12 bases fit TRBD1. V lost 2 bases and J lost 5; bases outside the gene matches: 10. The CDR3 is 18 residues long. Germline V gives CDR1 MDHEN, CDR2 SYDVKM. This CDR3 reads CASSLTVGTGGLQNIQYF. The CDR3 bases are TGTGCCAGCAGTTTAACTGTGGGGACAGGGGGCCTCCAAAACATTCAGTACTTC.

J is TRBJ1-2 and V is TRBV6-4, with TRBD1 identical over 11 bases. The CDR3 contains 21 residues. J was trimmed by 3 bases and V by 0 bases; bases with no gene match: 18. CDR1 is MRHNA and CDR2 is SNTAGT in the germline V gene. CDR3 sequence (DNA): TGTGCCAGCAGTGACTCGGAACGGATTCCCGATGGACAGGGGGCTTACTATGGCTACACCTTC. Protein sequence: CASSDSERIPDGQGAYYGYTF.

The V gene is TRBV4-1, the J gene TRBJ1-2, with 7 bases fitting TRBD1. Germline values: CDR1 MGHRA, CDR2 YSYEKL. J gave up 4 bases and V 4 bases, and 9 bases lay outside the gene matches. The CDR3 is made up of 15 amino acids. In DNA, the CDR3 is TGCGCCAGCAGCCTTACCAACAGGGGAATCTATGGCTACACCTTC. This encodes CASSLTNRGIYGYTF.

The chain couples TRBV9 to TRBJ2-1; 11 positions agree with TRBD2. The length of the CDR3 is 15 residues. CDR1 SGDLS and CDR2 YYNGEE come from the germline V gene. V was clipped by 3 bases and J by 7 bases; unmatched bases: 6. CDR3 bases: TGTGCCAGCAGCGCACTAGCGGGAGCGGTAAATGAGCAGTTCTTC. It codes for CASSALAGAVNEQFF.

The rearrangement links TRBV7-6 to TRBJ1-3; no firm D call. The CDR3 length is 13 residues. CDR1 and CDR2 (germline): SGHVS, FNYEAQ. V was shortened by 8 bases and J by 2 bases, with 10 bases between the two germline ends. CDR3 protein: CASSGNPGNTIYF. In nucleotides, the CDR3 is TGTGCCAGCTCCGGGAACCCTGGAAACACCATATATTTT.

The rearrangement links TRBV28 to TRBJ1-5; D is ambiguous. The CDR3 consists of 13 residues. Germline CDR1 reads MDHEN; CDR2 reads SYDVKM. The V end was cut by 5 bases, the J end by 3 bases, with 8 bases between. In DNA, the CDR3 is TGTGCCAGCAGTATCAGGAACAATCAGCCCCAGCATTTT. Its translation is CASSIRNNQPQHF.

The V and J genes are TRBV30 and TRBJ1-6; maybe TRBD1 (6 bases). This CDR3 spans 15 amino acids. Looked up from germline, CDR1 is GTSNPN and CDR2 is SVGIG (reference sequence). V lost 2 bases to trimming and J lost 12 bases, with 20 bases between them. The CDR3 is CAWSSSLGTFEPLHF. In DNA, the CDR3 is TGTGCCTGGAGTAGCTCTCTGGGGACATTTGAACCCCTCCACTTT.

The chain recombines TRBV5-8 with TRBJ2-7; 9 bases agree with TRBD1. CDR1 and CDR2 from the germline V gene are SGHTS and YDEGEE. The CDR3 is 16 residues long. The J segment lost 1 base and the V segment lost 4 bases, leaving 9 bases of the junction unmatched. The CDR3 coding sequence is TGTGCCAGCAGCCCCTGGACAGGGGTAAAGTCCTACGAGCAGTACTTC. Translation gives CASSPWTGVKSYEQYF.

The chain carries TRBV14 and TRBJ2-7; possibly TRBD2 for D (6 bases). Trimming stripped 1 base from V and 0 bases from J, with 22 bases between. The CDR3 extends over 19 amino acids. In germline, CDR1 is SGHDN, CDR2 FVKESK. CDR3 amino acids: CASSQGGARSGFFSYEQYF. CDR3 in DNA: TGTGCCAGCAGCCAAGGCGGGGCCAGATCCGGATTTTTCTCCTACGAGCAGTACTTC.

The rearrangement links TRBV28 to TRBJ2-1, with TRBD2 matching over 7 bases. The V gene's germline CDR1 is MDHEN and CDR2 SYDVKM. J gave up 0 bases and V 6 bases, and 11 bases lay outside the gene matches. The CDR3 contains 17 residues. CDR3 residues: CASSLTAGVSSYNEQFF. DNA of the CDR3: TGTGCCAGCAGCCTGACGGCGGGGGTGAGCTCCTACAATGAGCAGTTCTTC.

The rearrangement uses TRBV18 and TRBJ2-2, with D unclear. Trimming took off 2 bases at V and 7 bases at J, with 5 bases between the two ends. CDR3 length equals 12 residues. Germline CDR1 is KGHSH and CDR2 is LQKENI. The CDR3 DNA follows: TGTGCCAGCTCACCAAGAGTCGGGGAGCTGTTTTTT. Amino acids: CASSPRVGELFF.

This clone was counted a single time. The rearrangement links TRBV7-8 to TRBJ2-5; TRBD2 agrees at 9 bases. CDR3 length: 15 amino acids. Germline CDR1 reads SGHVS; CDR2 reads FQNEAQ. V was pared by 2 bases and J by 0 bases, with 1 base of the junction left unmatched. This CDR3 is CASSLLAGDQETQYF. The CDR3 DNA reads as TGTGCCAGCAGCTTATTAGCGGGGGACCAAGAGACCCAGTACTTC.

In DNA form, the CDR3 reads TGTGCCAGCAGTGAACAGACAGTAGGAACACTCACTGAAGCTTTCTTT. It codes for CASSEQTVGTLTEAFF. The rearrangement joins TRBV2 to TRBJ1-1, with D possibly matching TRBD1 (5 bases). V lost 2 bases and J 4 bases, leaving 17 bases between the germline ends. This CDR3 has 16 amino acids. Germline loops: CDR1 SNHLY, CDR2 FYNNEI. Together with reference TRBV2 and TRBJ1-1, the CDR3 gives the full variable domain: EPEVTQTPSHQVTQMGQEVILRCVPISNHLYFYWYRQILGQKVEFLVSFYNNEISEKSEIFDDQFSVERPDGSNFTLKIRSTKLEDSAMYFCASSEQTVGTLTEAFFGQGTRLTVV.

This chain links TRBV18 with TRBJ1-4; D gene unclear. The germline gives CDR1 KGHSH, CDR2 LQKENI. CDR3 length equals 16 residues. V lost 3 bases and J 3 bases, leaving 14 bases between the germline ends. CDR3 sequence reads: CASSPPGAHSNEKLFF. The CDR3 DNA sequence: TGTGCCAGCTCACCCCCCGGAGCTCATTCTAATGAAAAACTGTTTTTT.

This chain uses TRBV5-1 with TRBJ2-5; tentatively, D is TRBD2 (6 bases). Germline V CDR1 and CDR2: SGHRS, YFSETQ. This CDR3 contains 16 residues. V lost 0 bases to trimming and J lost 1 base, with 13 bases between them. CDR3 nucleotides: TGCGCCAGCAGCTTGGCCGGGGGAGACAGCCAAGAGACCCAGTACTTC. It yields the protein CASSLAGGDSQETQYF.

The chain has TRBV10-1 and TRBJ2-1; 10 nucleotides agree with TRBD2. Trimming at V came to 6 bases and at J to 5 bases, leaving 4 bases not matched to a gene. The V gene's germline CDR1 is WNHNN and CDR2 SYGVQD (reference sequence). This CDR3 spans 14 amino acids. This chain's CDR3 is CASSGTSEDNEQFF. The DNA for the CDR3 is TGCGCCAGCAGCGGGACTAGCGAGGACAATGAGCAGTTCTTC.

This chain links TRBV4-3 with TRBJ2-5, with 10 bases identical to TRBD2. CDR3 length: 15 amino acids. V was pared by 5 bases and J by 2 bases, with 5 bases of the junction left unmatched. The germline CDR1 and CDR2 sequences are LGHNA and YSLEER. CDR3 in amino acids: CASSTGTSVQETQYF. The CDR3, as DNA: TGCGCCAGCAGCACCGGGACTAGCGTTCAAGAGACCCAGTACTTC.

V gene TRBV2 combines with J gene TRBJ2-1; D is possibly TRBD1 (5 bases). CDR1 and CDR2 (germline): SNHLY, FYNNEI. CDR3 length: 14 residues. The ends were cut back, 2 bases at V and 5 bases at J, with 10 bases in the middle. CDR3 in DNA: TGTGCCAGCAGTGAAATGGGGCCCCACAATGAGCAGTTCTTC. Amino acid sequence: CASSEMGPHNEQFF.